Listed here are 18 T cell receptor beta chains from one sample, sequenced in a study of shared clonotypes between healthy human individuals. Clones were read by immunoSEQ multiplex PCR, and TCRdb kept only the in-frame ones, dropping some. The sample contains roughly 2,000,000 clones, around 96% of which appear only once. The naive CD8 population came from CD45RO-negative cells selected for CCR7, without terminally differentiated effector memory CD45RA+ cells. The sequenced sample consisted of naive CD8+ T cells sorted from blood. These receptors all come from a man aged 18 to 30 in good health.

This clone came up a few times. The chain uses TRBV2 and TRBJ2-7; D uncertain. CDR1 SNHLY and CDR2 FYNNEI come from the germline V gene. The CDR3 contains 13 residues. Trimming removed 4 bases from V and 1 base from J, with 8 bases in between. The DNA of the CDR3 is TGTGCCAGCAGTGGTTACTCTTCCTACGAGCAGTACTTC. This codes for CASSGYSSYEQYF.

The rearrangement joins TRBV9 to TRBJ1-6, with TRBD1 matching over 10 bases. V trimming: 2 bases; J trimming: 7 bases; junction bases outside the gene matches: 6. The CDR3 length is 16 residues. CDR1 is SGDLS and CDR2 is YYNGEE in the germline V gene. Written as DNA, the CDR3 is TGTGCCAGCAGCGTCGACTCGGGACAGGGGAATTCACCCCTCCACTTT. Translation: CASSVDSGQGNSPLHF.

About this clone itself: Other DNA sequences from this sample encode an identical CDR3 as well. The rearrangement uses TRBV25-1 and TRBJ2-7; D is unclear. Germline V CDR1 and CDR2: MGHDK, SYGVNS. Trimming pared 3 bases from V and 3 bases from J, leaving 6 bases between. CDR3 size: 12 residues. The CDR3 sequence: CASSDLSYEQYF. As DNA, the CDR3 is TGTGCCAGCAGTGATCTAAGCTACGAGCAGTACTTC.

This clone showed up just a few times. The V gene is TRBV12-5, the J gene TRBJ2-7; TRBD1 matches 9 bases. The V gene end was trimmed by 1 base and the J gene end by 2 bases; junction bases not matched to a gene: 6. There are 16 residues in the CDR3. Looked up from germline, CDR1 is LGHNT and CDR2 is FRNRAP. The CDR3 protein is CASGLGKGQGPYEQYF. The CDR3, as DNA: TGTGCTAGTGGTTTGGGTAAAGGACAGGGGCCCTACGAGCAGTACTTC.

This rearrangement joins TRBV7-2 to TRBJ2-2; TRBD1 might be the D (6 bases). Germline CDR1 SGHTA, CDR2 FQGNSA. The CDR3 runs 14 residues. Trimming stripped 4 bases from V and 2 bases from J, with 8 bases between. CDR3 DNA: TGTGCCAGCAGCTCGGGACATAACACCGGGGAGCTGTTTTTT. Translated, it gives CASSSGHNTGELFF. Supplemented by reference TRBV7-2 and TRBJ2-2, the full variable domain reads GAGVSQSPSNKVTEKGKDVELRCDPISGHTALYWYRQSLGQGLEFLIYFQGNSAPDKSGLPSDRFSAERTGGSVSTLTIQRTQQEDSAVYLCASSSGHNTGELFFGEGSRLTVL.

The chain has TRBV13 and TRBJ2-3; perhaps TRBD2 as D (6 bases). CDR1 and CDR2 (germline): PRHDT, FYEKMQ (reference sequence). The ends were cut back, 7 bases at V and 6 bases at J, with 17 bases in the middle. This CDR3 spans 14 amino acids. The CDR3 loop reads CASTTRRGLDTQYF. The CDR3 nucleotides read TGTGCCAGCACCACGCGGCGGGGTCTTGATACGCAGTATTTT.

This clone has just one count. The chain recombines TRBV7-2 with TRBJ2-2; D possibly corresponds to TRBD2 (5 bases). This CDR3 region has 12 residues. With 7 bases removed from V and 6 bases from J, the gap between germline ends came to 9 bases. Germline values: CDR1 SGHTA, CDR2 FQGNSA. CDR3 in DNA: TGTGCCAGCACCGGGGAGTCCGGGGAGCTGTTTTTT. It yields the protein CASTGESGELFF.

Notes on this clone: The sample carries other DNA sequences with the same CDR3. The genes are TRBV4-1 and TRBJ2-7; D may be TRBD1 (6 bases). Trimming shortened V by 1 base and J by 0 bases, and 10 bases separated the two germline ends. Germline values: CDR1 MGHRA, CDR2 YSYEKL. The CDR3 is 15 residues long. DNA for the CDR3: TGCGCCAGCAGCCAAGTTCAGGGGACCTCCTACGAGCAGTACTTC. Its translation: CASSQVQGTSYEQYF.

This clone was seen only once. CDR3 region: CASSDASTDTQYF. CDR3 coding DNA: TGTGCCAGCAGTGATGCTAGCACAGATACGCAGTATTTT. The chain joins TRBV2 to TRBJ2-3, with no clear D. V dropped 3 bases and J dropped 0 bases, with 4 bases sitting between them. CDR1 is SNHLY, CDR2 FYNNEI, per germline. This CDR3 comprises 13 residues. Full variable domain (missing parts from reference TRBV2 and TRBJ2-3): EPEVTQTPSHQVTQMGQEVILRCVPISNHLYFYWYRQILGQKVEFLVSFYNNEISEKSEIFDDQFSVERPDGSNFTLKIRSTKLEDSAMYFCASSDASTDTQYFGPGTRLTVL.

The chain employs TRBV6-6 and TRBJ2-7; possible D gene TRBD2, 6 bases. CDR3 size: 12 residues. Looked up from germline, CDR1 is MNHNY and CDR2 is SVGAGI (reference sequence). V lost 10 bases and J 4 bases, leaving 14 bases between the germline ends. The CDR3 loop reads CAIGDFLYEQYF. Here the CDR3 DNA reads TGTGCCATCGGGGACTTTCTGTACGAGCAGTACTTC.

This chain links TRBV27 with TRBJ1-1; D unresolved. Germline V lookup: CDR1 MNHEY, CDR2 SMNVEV (reference sequence). CDR3 length: 14 amino acids. Trimming left V 2 bases short and J 4 bases short, with 11 bases between. CDR3 sequence (DNA): TGTGCCAGCAGTTTAGGAGGGTTTGGCACTGAAGCTTTCTTT. It specifies CASSLGGFGTEAFF.

This chain uses TRBV6-5 with TRBJ2-7, with TRBD1 identical over 8 bases. Germline loops: CDR1 MNHEY, CDR2 SVGAGI. V trimming: 8 bases; J trimming: 2 bases; junction bases outside the gene matches: 8. The CDR3 totals 14 residues. Here the CDR3 DNA reads TGTGCCAGCTTTAGCCCGGACAGGGCCTACGAGCAGTACTTC. It encodes CASFSPDRAYEQYF.

The CDR3 here is CASSVGGAHYNEQFF. The CDR3 DNA reads as TGTGCCAGCAGCGTGGGAGGGGCACATTACAATGAGCAGTTCTTC. The chain employs TRBV9 and TRBJ2-1; TRBD2 agrees at 7 bases. Losses at the gene ends were 2 bases for V and 4 bases for J; bases not matched to a gene: 6. Per the germline V gene, CDR1 is SGDLS and CDR2 is YYNGEE. This CDR3 region has 15 residues.

The CDR3 DNA sequence: TGTGCCAGCACAGGAGGCAAGAACACCGGGGAGCTGTTTTTT. Protein: CASTGGKNTGELFF. The chain recombines TRBV27 with TRBJ2-2, with D maybe TRBD2 (5 bases). The CDR3 has 14 amino acids. V lost 7 bases, J lost 1 base, and 10 bases lay in between. Germline V gene sequence: CDR1 MNHEY, CDR2 SMNVEV (reference sequence).

This clone was seen once. The chain combines TRBV5-4 with TRBJ2-5; TRBD2 aligns across 8 bases. CDR1 and CDR2 from the germline V gene are SGHNT and YYREEE (reference sequence). The CDR3 consists of 16 residues. Trimming at V came to 3 bases and at J to 3 bases, leaving 10 bases not matched to a gene. The CDR3 loop is CASSWGGLRGEETQYF. The CDR3 nucleotides read TGTGCCAGCAGCTGGGGAGGTTTGCGGGGGGAAGAGACCCAGTACTTC.

Turning to this clone: Other DNA sequences from this sample encode an identical CDR3 as well. The V gene is TRBV9, the J gene TRBJ1-4; D call uncertain. Per germline, CDR1 SGDLS and CDR2 YYNGEE. The CDR3 sequence is 14 residues long. Trimming took off 0 bases at V and 4 bases at J, with 7 bases between the two ends. CDR3 nucleotides: TGTGCCAGCAGCGTAGGGGGTGGTAATGAAAAACTGTTTTTT. Translated, it gives CASSVGGGNEKLFF.

The gene calls are TRBV25-1 and TRBJ2-7; the D gene could be TRBD1 or TRBD2 (5 bases each). This CDR3 is built from 15 residues. CDR1 and CDR2 (germline): MGHDK, SYGVNS. The germline V and J ends were trimmed by 2 bases and 2 bases, with 13 bases remaining between them. The CDR3 DNA is TGTGCCAGCAGTGAACTATCGGGACCCACCTACGAGCAGTACTTC. Translating gives CASSELSGPTYEQYF.

The rearrangement joins TRBV10-3 to TRBJ2-1; TRBD1 matches 8 bases. This CDR3 spans 14 amino acids. V lost 3 bases, J lost 8 bases, and 6 bases stayed unmatched. Germline V gene lookup returns CDR1 ENHRY and CDR2 SYGVKD. CDR3 sequence reads: CAISDRDRSHEQFF. As DNA, the CDR3 is TGTGCCATCAGTGACCGGGACAGGTCCCATGAGCAGTTCTTC.